The 9 T cell receptor beta chains below all came from one sample that was sequenced in a study of T cells in Graves' hyperthyroidism and ophthalmopathy. Amplified regions were TCR beta CDR3 sequences from RNA transcripts. Researchers ran a first-round RT-PCR on the TCR CDR3 using the HTBI primer set. MiXCR, run by TCRdb on the multiplex PCR reads, gives a single entry per CDR3 protein. Among 700,000 to 950,000 distinct CDR3 sequences listed, 30% to 40% were seen once. The sequenced material came from blood. The receptors stem from a woman aged 40 to 55 with Graves' hyperthyroidism.

V and J are TRBV10-3 and TRBJ1-5; TRBD1 agrees at 7 bases. The CDR3 extends over 13 amino acids. Germline V gene data show CDR1 as ENHRY and CDR2 as SYGVKD. The junction had 5 bases not matched to a gene; V was cut back by 10 bases and J by 2 bases. The CDR3 loop reads CATAGGGNQPQHF. The DNA of the CDR3 is TGTGCCACCGCAGGGGGGGGCAATCAGCCCCAGCATTTT.

This clonotype was seen only a few times. J is TRBJ2-5 and V is TRBV7-2; D remains unclear. V was clipped by 5 bases and J by 1 base, with 11 bases between them. The CDR3 is made up of 14 amino acids. The germline gives CDR1 SGHTA, CDR2 FQGNSA. This chain's CDR3 is CASSLSVAQETQYF. Here the CDR3 DNA reads TGTGCCAGCAGCCTTTCTGTGGCCCAAGAGACCCAGTACTTC.

The chain employs TRBV6-2 or TRBV6-3 and TRBJ1-1; D possibly corresponds to TRBD1 (5 bases). Germline CDR1 reads MNHEY; CDR2 reads SVGEGT. This CDR3 has 13 residues. Trimming cost V 7 bases and J 7 bases, with 16 bases left between them. Written as DNA, the CDR3 is TGTGCCAGCACCACTGGCGGGGGTGGTGAAGCTTTCTTT. This encodes CASTTGGGGEAFF.

The rearrangement joins TRBV7-3 to TRBJ1-5; no definite D call. With 6 bases removed from V and 4 bases from J, the gap between germline ends came to 16 bases. This CDR3 has 15 amino acids. Germline CDR1 and CDR2: SGHTA and FQGTGA. The CDR3 nucleotides read TGTGCCAGCAGTTACGTTGGGTTTCGTAATCAGCCCCAGCATTTT. It translates to CASSYVGFRNQPQHF.

This clonotype showed up many times. CDR3 sequence: CASSAETEAFF. The CDR3 bases are TGTGCCAGCAGTGCTGAGACTGAAGCTTTCTTT. This chain joins TRBV2 and TRBJ1-1; D is uncertain. The germline CDR1 and CDR2 sequences are SNHLY and FYNNEI. The V and J ends lost 4 bases and 5 bases respectively, with 5 bases between them. This CDR3 spans 11 amino acids.

Only a few counts were recorded for this clonotype. The chain recombines TRBV5-6 with TRBJ1-5, with 7 bases fitting TRBD1. J lost 5 bases, V lost 3 bases, and 5 bases had no gene match. Germline V gene lookup returns CDR1 SGHDT and CDR2 YYEEEE. There are 14 residues in the CDR3. The CDR3 loop reads CASSWRGPDQPQHF. CDR3 DNA: TGTGCCAGCAGCTGGAGGGGGCCAGATCAGCCCCAGCATTTT.

This clonotype was found a few times. The V call is TRBV12-3 or TRBV12-4, the J call TRBJ1-2, with 11 bases matching TRBD1. The CDR3 is 17 amino acids. The V gene end was trimmed by 4 bases and the J gene end by 4 bases; junction bases not matched to a gene: 11. CDR3 residues: CASSYSIVGQGAYGYTF. The CDR3 nucleotides read TGTGCCAGCAGTTACTCGATCGTAGGACAGGGGGCCTATGGCTACACCTTC.

This clonotype showed up many times. The chain combines TRBV6-5 with TRBJ1-2; 8 nucleotides align to TRBD1. The CDR3 runs 14 residues. With 6 bases clipped from V and 6 bases from J, the junction kept 9 bases outside the gene matches. From germline, CDR1 is MNHEY and CDR2 SVGAGI. The CDR3 sequence is CASRPPGQVNGYTF. CDR3 coding DNA: TGTGCCAGCAGACCTCCGGGACAGGTCAATGGCTACACCTTC.

This clonotype was picked up one time. The chain joins TRBV7-2 to TRBJ2-7, with 9 bases lining up with TRBD2. V dropped 6 bases and J dropped 2; count of bases not matched to a gene: 11. The CDR3 sequence is 16 residues long. CDR1 and CDR2 (germline): SGHTA, FQGNSA. The CDR3 DNA reads as TGTGCCAGCAGACTCCGGCCGACTAGCGGAGCCTACGAGCAGTACTTC. Translation gives CASRLRPTSGAYEQYF.